The 28 T cell receptor beta chains in this list originate from one sample, sequenced in a study of neurological immune-mediated disorders. TCRdb re-derived calls from the 5' RACE reads in MiXCR, one entry per CDR3 protein. Of around 42,000 distinct CDR3 sequences listed, 13% are singletons. Documented time point: longitudinal time-point 3. The sequenced sample was PBMCs. These receptors all stem from a man aged 25 to 40 in good health.

This clonotype occurred many times. The chain combines TRBV9 with TRBJ1-4; no clear D gene. The CDR3 sequence is 15 residues long. Trimming shortened V by 3 bases and J by 0 bases, and 9 bases separated the two germline ends. Germline V gene data show CDR1 as SGDLS and CDR2 as YYNGEE. The CDR3 spells CASSGRGATNEKLFF. Written as DNA, the CDR3 is TGTGCCAGCAGCGGACGGGGTGCAACTAATGAAAAACTGTTTTTT. The whole variable domain, filled in from reference TRBV9 and TRBJ1-4, reads DSGVTQTPKHLITATGQRVTLRCSPRSGDLSVYWYQQSLDQGLQFLIQYYNGEERAKGNILERFSAQQFPDLHSELNLSSLELGDSALYFCASSGRGATNEKLFFGSGTQLSVL.

This clonotype was counted only a few times. The CDR3 DNA sequence: TGTGCCATCAGTGAGTCGTCAGGGCCAGATACGCAGTATTTT. Amino acids: CAISESSGPDTQYF. This sequence joins TRBV10-3 and TRBJ2-3; weak D call: TRBD1 (5 bases). There are 14 residues in the CDR3. V lost 0 bases and J lost 4, with 8 bases in between. The germline V gene has CDR1 ENHRY and CDR2 SYGVKD.

This clonotype was recorded many times. The chain links TRBV5-1 to TRBJ2-2; D unresolved. The germline V and J ends were trimmed by 1 base and 4 bases, with 11 bases remaining between them. The CDR3 sequence is 15 residues long. Germline V gene lookup returns CDR1 SGHRS and CDR2 YFSETQ. The CDR3: CASSLSLSSTGELFF. DNA of the CDR3: TGCGCCAGCAGCTTGAGCCTCTCGAGCACCGGGGAGCTGTTTTTT. The full variable domain, rest sourced from reference TRBV5-1 and TRBJ2-2, is KAGVTQTPRYLIKTRGQQVTLSCSPISGHRSVSWYQQTPGQGLQFLFEYFSETQRNKGNFPGRFSGRQFSNSRSEMNVSTLELGDSALYLCASSLSLSSTGELFFGEGSRLTVL.

The chain couples TRBV27 to TRBJ2-7; 10 bases match TRBD1. The CDR3 consists of 14 residues. Looked up from germline, CDR1 is MNHEY and CDR2 is SMNVEV (reference sequence). Trimming cost V 6 bases and J 6 bases; bases outside gene matches: 8. The CDR3 nucleotides are TGTGCCAGCAGACCGCTAGGGGACAGGGGCGAGCAGTACTTC. Its protein product is CASRPLGDRGEQYF.

A word on this clonotype: At one of its ends the junction is not consistent with the germline gene, which may arise from a read error. This chain joins TRBV5-5 and TRBJ2-7; D perhaps matches TRBD2 (5 bases). CDR3 length: 12 residues. Germline V gene lookup returns CDR1 SGHKS and CDR2 YYEKEE (reference sequence). DNA of the CDR3: TGTGCCAGCAGCCACGGCCCCGGGGAGCTGTACTTC. This gives the protein CASSHGPGELYF.

The sample holds many counts of this clonotype. The chain employs TRBV12-3 or TRBV12-4 and TRBJ2-1; TRBD2 might be the D (5 bases). The CDR3 has 12 residues. The germline V and J ends were trimmed by 6 bases and 9 bases, with 12 bases remaining between them. This CDR3 is CASSPIRGEQFF. The CDR3 bases are TGTGCCAGCAGCCCTATCCGGGGTGAGCAGTTCTTC.

This clonotype has at least ten counts. The rearrangement links TRBV27 to TRBJ1-1; TRBD1 might be the D (6 bases). Germline V lookup: CDR1 MNHEY, CDR2 SMNVEV (reference sequence). This CDR3 is built from 14 residues. V gave up 7 bases and J gave up 7 bases, with 19 bases separating them. The CDR3 region is CASIIEGETLEAFF. The CDR3 bases are TGTGCCAGCATTATAGAGGGGGAGACCCTTGAAGCTTTCTTT.

This clonotype was observed many times. The V call is TRBV5-1, the J call TRBJ2-3, with D tentatively TRBD1 (5 bases). Germline V gives CDR1 SGHRS, CDR2 YFSETQ. V was shortened by 4 bases and J by 1 base, with 10 bases between the two germline ends. This CDR3 region has 14 residues. The CDR3 coding sequence is TGCGCCAGCAGCCGTTCGACAGGCACAGATACGCAGTATTTT. Its protein product is CASSRSTGTDTQYF. The full variable domain, its missing parts supplied by reference TRBV5-1 and TRBJ2-3, is KAGVTQTPRYLIKTRGQQVTLSCSPISGHRSVSWYQQTPGQGLQFLFEYFSETQRNKGNFPGRFSGRQFSNSRSEMNVSTLELGDSALYLCASSRSTGTDTQYFGPGTRLTVL.

This clonotype has a count of ten or more. V usage is TRBV27 and J usage is TRBJ2-1; D uncertain. The CDR3 totals 13 residues. CDR1 is MNHEY and CDR2 is SMNVEV in the germline V gene (reference sequence). Trimming left V 0 bases short and J 7 bases short, with 7 bases between. This CDR3 reads CASSLSLRNEQFF. For the CDR3, the DNA is TGTGCCAGCAGTTTATCGTTACGGAATGAGCAGTTCTTC.

This clonotype was detected ten times or more. The gene calls are TRBV5-1 and TRBJ1-1; no definite D call. In germline, CDR1 is SGHRS, CDR2 YFSETQ. The CDR3 extends over 15 amino acids. Trimming removed 6 bases at V and 0 bases at J, with 15 bases between. CDR3 amino acids: CASTPLNGMNTEAFF. DNA of the CDR3: TGCGCCAGCACCCCTCTAAACGGGATGAACACTGAAGCTTTCTTT.

Comments on this clonotype: The final CDR3 position lacks the conserved phenylalanine or tryptophan, pointing to a likely read error. Because the CDR3's place on the DNA is in doubt, the DNA is left out and the CDR3 is given as listed by TCRdb. This chain joins TRBV29-1 and TRBJ2-5; the tabulated D call, TRBD2, remains unverified against the DNA. Germline-derived CDR1 and CDR2 are SQVTM and ANQGSEA. The CDR3 totals 12 residues, both ends included. The CDR3 reads CSLRGDVETQDL.

There are many counts of this clonotype. The CDR3 region is CASRGLADQETQYF. The CDR3 DNA follows: TGTGCCAGCAGAGGACTAGCGGACCAAGAGACCCAGTACTTC. The chain combines TRBV12-3 or TRBV12-4 with TRBJ2-5; 10 bases line up with TRBD2. The V segment lost 6 bases and the J segment 0 bases; nucleotides outside the gene matches: 1. This CDR3 spans 14 amino acids.

This clonotype has at least ten counts. The chain is built from TRBV25-1 and TRBJ2-3; D is unclear. The CDR3 spans 12 residues. The germline V and J ends were trimmed by 6 bases and 5 bases, with 9 bases remaining between them. The germline V gene encodes CDR1 MGHDK and CDR2 SYGVNS. The CDR3 DNA reads as TGTGCCAGCAGCACAAAGCTAGATACGCAGTATTTT. It codes for CASSTKLDTQYF. The entire variable domain, with the rest obtained from reference TRBV25-1 and TRBJ2-3, is as follows: EADIYQTPRYLVIGTGKKITLECSQTMGHDKMYWYQQDPGMELHLIHYSYGVNSTEKGDLSSESTVSRIRTEHFPLTLESARPSHTSQYLCASSTKLDTQYFGPGTRLTVL.

This clonotype has ten or more counts. J is TRBJ1-4 and V is TRBV7-6; possibly TRBD1 for D (5 bases). There are 14 residues in the CDR3. V lost 2 bases, J lost 4 bases, and 8 bases lay in between. Germline assignment: CDR1 SGHVS and CDR2 FNYEAQ. As DNA, the CDR3 is TGTGCCAGCAGCTTACGGGGGGATAATGAAAAACTGTTTTTT. This translates into CASSLRGDNEKLFF.

For this clonotype: Compared with germline, one end of the junction differs, possibly owing to a read error. The V call is TRBV10-3, the J call TRBJ2-5; TRBD1 aligns across 8 bases. The CDR3 consists of 16 residues. Germline V gene data show CDR1 as ENHRY and CDR2 as SYGVKD. CDR3 protein: CAIRPTPGQGQEPQYF. As DNA, the CDR3 is TGTGCCATCAGGCCTACTCCTGGACAGGGACAAGAGCCCCAGTACTTC.

Within the sample, this clonotype is medium-sized. The V call is TRBV28, the J call TRBJ2-1; 7 bases are shared with TRBD1. CDR1 is MDHEN and CDR2 is SYDVKM in the germline V gene. The CDR3 length is 15 residues. V dropped 1 base and J dropped 7; count of bases not matched to a gene: 7. This chain's CDR3 is CASSLSPDRVNEQFF. The CDR3 nucleotides read TGTGCCAGCAGTTTATCCCCCGACAGGGTGAATGAGCAGTTCTTC.

This clonotype was seen many times. The rearrangement links TRBV14 to TRBJ2-1, with D hard to call. CDR3 length: 11 amino acids. The V and J ends lost 2 bases and 9 bases respectively, with 5 bases between them. Germline V gives CDR1 SGHDN, CDR2 FVKESK. CDR3 DNA sequence: TGTGCCAGCAGCCAATTTGGTGAGCAGTTCTTC. It is translated as CASSQFGEQFF.

This clonotype came up many times. The gene calls are TRBV5-1 and TRBJ2-3, with D tentatively TRBD1 (5 bases). V was shortened by 5 bases and J by 1 base, with 8 bases between the two germline ends. Looked up from germline, CDR1 is SGHRS and CDR2 is YFSETQ. The CDR3 runs to 13 residues. CDR3 loop: CASRLQGTDTQYF. The CDR3 coding sequence is TGCGCCAGCAGGTTACAGGGCACAGATACGCAGTATTTT.

This clonotype was found many times. The chain recombines TRBV29-1 with TRBJ2-1, with D perhaps TRBD1 or TRBD2 (5 bases each). V lost 3 bases and J lost 4, with 16 bases in between. CDR1 and CDR2 from the germline V gene are SQVTM and ANQGSEA. This CDR3 is 15 amino acids long. CDR3 DNA: TGCAGCGTTGAGCCGGGACGACCACAATACAATGAGCAGTTCTTC. This sequence encodes CSVEPGRPQYNEQFF.

This clonotype has at least ten counts. This chain links TRBV5-1 with TRBJ2-2; D is undetermined. Germline values: CDR1 SGHRS, CDR2 YFSETQ. V gave up 0 bases and J gave up 4 bases, with 7 bases separating them. The CDR3 covers 14 residues. The CDR3 nucleotides read TGCGCCAGCAGCTTGGCCCCGGCCACCGGGGAGCTGTTTTTT. This sequence encodes CASSLAPATGELFF. Drawing the rest from reference TRBV5-1 and TRBJ2-2, the complete variable domain is KAGVTQTPRYLIKTRGQQVTLSCSPISGHRSVSWYQQTPGQGLQFLFEYFSETQRNKGNFPGRFSGRQFSNSRSEMNVSTLELGDSALYLCASSLAPATGELFFGEGSRLTVL.

This clonotype was counted many times. The genes are TRBV11-2 and TRBJ2-2, with TRBD1 matching over 7 bases. With 5 bases clipped from V and 0 bases from J, the junction kept 12 bases outside the gene matches. Germline V gives CDR1 SGHAT, CDR2 FQNNGV. CDR3 length: 18 residues. CDR3 sequence (DNA): TGTGCCAGCAGCCACATACATAGGACAGGACCGAACACCGGGGAGCTGTTTTTT. Translating it yields CASSHIHRTGPNTGELFF.

This clonotype has at least ten counts. The rearrangement joins TRBV7-2 to TRBJ2-1; 16 nucleotides match TRBD2. CDR3 length: 15 amino acids. Per germline, CDR1 SGHTA and CDR2 FQGNSA. Trimming removed 6 bases from V and 10 bases from J; junction bases left unmatched: 6. Written as DNA, the CDR3 is TGTGCCAGCAGTCCGGGACTAGCGGGAGGGCGAGAGCAGTTCTTC. Residues: CASSPGLAGGREQFF. Full variable domain (outside the CDR3, taken from reference TRBV7-2 and TRBJ2-1): GAGVSQSPSNKVTEKGKDVELRCDPISGHTALYWYRQSLGQGLEFLIYFQGNSAPDKSGLPSDRFSAERTGGSVSTLTIQRTQQEDSAVYLCASSPGLAGGREQFFGPGTRLTVL.

This clonotype has a handful of counts. V gene TRBV12-3 or TRBV12-4 combines with J gene TRBJ2-7; D might be TRBD1 (5 bases). The CDR3 contains 15 residues. V gave up 1 base and J gave up 5 bases, with 15 bases separating them. The DNA for the CDR3 is TGTGCCAGCAGTTTAGAGGGGTCCCCTTTGGACGAGCAGTACTTC. It codes for CASSLEGSPLDEQYF.

This clonotype was seen many times. This chain uses TRBV27 with TRBJ2-1; a weak D match, TRBD2 (5 bases). Trimming cost V 5 bases and J 0 bases, with 17 bases left between them. Germline loops: CDR1 MNHEY, CDR2 SMNVEV (reference sequence). CDR3 length: 17 residues. The CDR3 bases are TGTGCCAGCAGTCCCCCCCTCAGCGGAACCTCCTACAATGAGCAGTTCTTC. Amino acids: CASSPPLSGTSYNEQFF.

In this sample, this clonotype turned up many times. The chain employs TRBV29-1 and TRBJ2-5, with 8 nucleotides matching TRBD2. The CDR3 totals 13 residues. Trimming removed 6 bases from V and 4 bases from J; junction bases left unmatched: 7. From germline, CDR1 is SQVTM and CDR2 ANQGSEA. CDR3 nucleotides: TGCAGCGTCTCGCCGGGAGGGCGAGAGACCCAGTACTTC. This gives the protein CSVSPGGRETQYF.

The chain has TRBV29-1 and TRBJ2-7; 14 bases line up with TRBD2. The CDR3 sequence is 16 residues long. Unmatched junction bases numbered 7, after V lost 3 bases and J lost 3 bases. Germline CDR1 is SQVTM and CDR2 is ANQGSEA. CDR3 nucleotide sequence: TGCAGCGTTGATTCGGGACTAGCGGGAGACAGCTACGAGCAGTACTTC. This sequence encodes CSVDSGLAGDSYEQYF.

This clonotype was counted at least ten times. The rearrangement uses TRBV7-2 and TRBJ2-1, with D perhaps given as TRBD1 or TRBD2 (5 bases each). The V gene's germline CDR1 is SGHTA and CDR2 FQGNSA. The CDR3 contains 16 residues. Between the trimmed V and J ends, which lost 5 bases and 4 bases, there was a span of 18 bases. The CDR3 sequence is CASSPSGDLTYNEQFF. Here the CDR3 DNA reads TGTGCCAGCAGCCCCTCCGGGGACCTCACTTACAATGAGCAGTTCTTC.

The chain links TRBV6-1 to TRBJ2-2; D remains unclear. The CDR3 runs 13 residues. The V gene lost 6 bases and the J gene lost 6 bases, with 11 bases spanning the gap. Germline values: CDR1 MNHNS, CDR2 SASEGT. The CDR3 region is CASSVPIPGELFF. CDR3 bases: TGTGCCAGCAGCGTTCCTATTCCCGGGGAGCTGTTTTTT.